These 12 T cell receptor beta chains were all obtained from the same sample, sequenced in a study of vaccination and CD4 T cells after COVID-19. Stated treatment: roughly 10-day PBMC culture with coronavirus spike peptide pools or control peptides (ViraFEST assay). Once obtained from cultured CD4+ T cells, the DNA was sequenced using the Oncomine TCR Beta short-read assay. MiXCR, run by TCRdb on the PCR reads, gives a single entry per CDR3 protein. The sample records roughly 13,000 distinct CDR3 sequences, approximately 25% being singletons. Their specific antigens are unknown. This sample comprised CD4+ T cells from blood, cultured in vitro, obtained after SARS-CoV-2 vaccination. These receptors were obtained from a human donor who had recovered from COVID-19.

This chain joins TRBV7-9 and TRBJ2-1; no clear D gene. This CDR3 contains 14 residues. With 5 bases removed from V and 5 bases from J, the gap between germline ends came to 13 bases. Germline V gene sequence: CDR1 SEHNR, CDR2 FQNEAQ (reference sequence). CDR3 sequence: CASSLWVGNNEQFF. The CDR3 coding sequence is TGTGCCAGCAGCCTCTGGGTTGGGAACAATGAGCAGTTCTTC.

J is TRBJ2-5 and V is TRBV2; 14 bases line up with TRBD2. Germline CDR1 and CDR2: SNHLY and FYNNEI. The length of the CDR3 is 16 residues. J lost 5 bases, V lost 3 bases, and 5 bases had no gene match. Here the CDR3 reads CASSDGTSGSQETQYF. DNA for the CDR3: TGTGCCAGCAGTGATGGGACTAGCGGGAGTCAGGAGACCCAGTACTTC.

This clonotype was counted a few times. The DNA for the CDR3 is TGCGCCAGCAGCCAAGTTGGGGGCTATGGCTACACCTTC. This translates into CASSQVGGYGYTF. This chain links TRBV4-3 with TRBJ1-2, with D perhaps matching TRBD1 (5 bases). Germline loops: CDR1 LGHNA, CDR2 YSLEER. The CDR3 loop spans 13 amino acids. Trimming cost V 1 base and J 4 bases, with 7 bases left between them.

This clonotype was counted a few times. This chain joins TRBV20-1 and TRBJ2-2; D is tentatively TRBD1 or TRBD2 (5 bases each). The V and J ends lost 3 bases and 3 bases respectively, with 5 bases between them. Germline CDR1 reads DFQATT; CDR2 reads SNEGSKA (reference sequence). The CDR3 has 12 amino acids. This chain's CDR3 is CSARGDTGELFF. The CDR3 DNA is TGCAGTGCTAGGGGGGACACCGGGGAGCTGTTTTTT.

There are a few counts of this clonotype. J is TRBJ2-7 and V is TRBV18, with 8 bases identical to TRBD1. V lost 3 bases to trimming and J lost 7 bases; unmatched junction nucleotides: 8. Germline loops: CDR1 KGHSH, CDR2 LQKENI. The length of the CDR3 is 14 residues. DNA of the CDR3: TGTGCCAGCTCACCCGGCGACAGGGGCTTTGAGCAGTACTTC. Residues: CASSPGDRGFEQYF.

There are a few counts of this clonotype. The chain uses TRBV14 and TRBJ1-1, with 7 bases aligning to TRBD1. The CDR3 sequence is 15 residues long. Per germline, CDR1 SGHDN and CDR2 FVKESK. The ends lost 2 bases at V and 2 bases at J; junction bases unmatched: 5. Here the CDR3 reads CASSQLTGVNTEAFF. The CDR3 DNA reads TGTGCCAGCAGCCAACTCACAGGGGTAAACACTGAAGCTTTCTTT.

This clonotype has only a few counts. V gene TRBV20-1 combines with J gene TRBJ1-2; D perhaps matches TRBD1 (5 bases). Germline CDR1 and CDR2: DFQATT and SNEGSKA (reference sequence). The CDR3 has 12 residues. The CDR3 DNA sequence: TGCCAGCCCTTTGGACGGGACGATGGCTACACCTTC. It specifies CQPFGRDDGYTF.

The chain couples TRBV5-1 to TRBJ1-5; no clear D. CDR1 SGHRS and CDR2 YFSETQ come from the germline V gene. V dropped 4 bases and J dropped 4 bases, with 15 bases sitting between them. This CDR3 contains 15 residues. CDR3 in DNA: TGCGCCAGCAGCCAAGTCGGAGAGCCGAATCAGCCCCAGCATTTT. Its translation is CASSQVGEPNQPQHF.

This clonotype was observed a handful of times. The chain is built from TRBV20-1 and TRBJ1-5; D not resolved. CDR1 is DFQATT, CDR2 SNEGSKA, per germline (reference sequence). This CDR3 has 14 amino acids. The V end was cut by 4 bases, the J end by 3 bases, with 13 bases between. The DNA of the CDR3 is TGCAGTGCTATTTTTTTCGGTTCCAATCAGCCCCAGCATTTT. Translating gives CSAIFFGSNQPQHF.

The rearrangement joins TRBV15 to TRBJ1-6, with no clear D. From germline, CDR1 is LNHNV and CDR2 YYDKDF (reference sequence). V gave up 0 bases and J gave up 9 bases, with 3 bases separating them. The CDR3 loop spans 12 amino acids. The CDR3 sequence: CATSRDPSPLHF. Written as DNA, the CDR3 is TGTGCCACCAGCAGAGATCCTTCACCCCTCCACTTT.

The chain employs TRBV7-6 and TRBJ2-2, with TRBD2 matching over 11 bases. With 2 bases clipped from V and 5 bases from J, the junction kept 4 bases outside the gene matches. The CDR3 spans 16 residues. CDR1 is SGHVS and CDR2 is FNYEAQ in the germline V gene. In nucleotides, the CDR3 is TGTGCCAGCAGCTTACTTTGGACTAGCGGGACCGGGGAGCTGTTTTTT. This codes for CASSLLWTSGTGELFF. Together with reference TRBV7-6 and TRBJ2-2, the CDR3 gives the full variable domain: GAGVSQSPRYKVTKRGQDVALRCDPISGHVSLYWYRQALGQGPEFLTYFNYEAQQDKSGLPNDRFSAERPEGSISTLTIQRTEQRDSAMYRCASSLLWTSGTGELFFGEGSRLTVL.

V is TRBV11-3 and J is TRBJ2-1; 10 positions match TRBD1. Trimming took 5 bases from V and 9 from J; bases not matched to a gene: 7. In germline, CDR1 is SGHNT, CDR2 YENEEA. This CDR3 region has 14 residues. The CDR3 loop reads CASSPPGTGVEQFF. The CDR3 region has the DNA TGTGCCAGCAGCCCCCCGGGGACAGGGGTTGAGCAGTTCTTC.